A single sample gave rise to the 27 T cell receptor beta chains below, sequenced in a study of T cell responses to AZD1222 COVID-19 vaccine. TCRdb's copy holds only in-frame clones and misses some; the assay was immunoSEQ multiplex PCR. The sample yields 150,000 to 200,000 clones, 92% seen once. Sequencing used peripheral blood, obtained 28 days after the second AZD1222 dose. The receptor set was obtained from an adult who received the AZD1222 COVID-19 vaccine.

This clone was observed a single time. The rearrangement joins TRBV12-3 or TRBV12-4 to TRBJ1-1; D gene unclear. V was shortened by 1 base and J by 1 base, with 4 bases between the two germline ends. The CDR3 runs to 13 residues. This CDR3 reads CASSLGQNTEAFF. CDR3 nucleotides: TGTGCCAGCAGTTTAGGACAGAACACTGAAGCTTTCTTT.

The V and J genes are TRBV9 and TRBJ1-1; no clear D. Germline CDR1 is SGDLS and CDR2 is YYNGEE. V lost 4 bases, J lost 5 bases, and 15 bases lay in between. The CDR3 covers 14 residues. In DNA, the CDR3 is TGTGCCAGCAGCCCCCACCTACATGAAACTGAAGCTTTCTTT. The encoded protein is CASSPHLHETEAFF.

This chain connects TRBV5-4 to TRBJ2-7, with D perhaps assigned TRBD1 or TRBD2 (7 bases each). The germline V gene encodes CDR1 SGHNT and CDR2 YYREEE (reference sequence). The CDR3 length is 16 residues. Trimming removed 4 bases from V and 2 bases from J, with 19 bases in between. Here the CDR3 DNA reads TGTGCCAGCAGCCGGGGGAGCGGGACAGCTCCCTACGAGCAGTACTTC. Amino acids: CASSRGSGTAPYEQYF.

DNA for the CDR3: TGTGCCAGCTCACCACCGCAGGGGAGGTTCAATCAGCCCCAGCATTTT. The encoded protein is CASSPPQGRFNQPQHF. V and J are TRBV18 and TRBJ1-5, with D perhaps matching TRBD1 (6 bases). The CDR3 extends over 16 amino acids. Germline V lookup: CDR1 KGHSH, CDR2 LQKENI. Trimming took off 0 bases at V and 3 bases at J, with 12 bases between the two ends. The variable domain in full, with the rest retrieved from reference TRBV18 and TRBJ1-5, is NAGVMQNPRHLVRRRGQEARLRCSPMKGHSHVYWYRQLPEEGLKFMVYLQKENIIDESGMPKERFSAEFPKEGPSILRIQQVVRGDSAAYFCASSPPQGRFNQPQHFGDGTRLSIL.

The J gene is TRBJ1-4, the V gene TRBV7-2, with D maybe TRBD1 (5 bases). In germline, CDR1 is SGHTA, CDR2 FQGNSA. V was shortened by 2 bases and J by 0 bases, with 7 bases between the two germline ends. The CDR3 covers 15 residues. The CDR3 reads CASSLQGTTNEKLFF. The CDR3 DNA sequence: TGTGCCAGCAGCTTACAGGGTACAACTAATGAAAAACTGTTTTTT. The full variable domain, rest sourced from reference TRBV7-2 and TRBJ1-4, is GAGVSQSPSNKVTEKGKDVELRCDPISGHTALYWYRQSLGQGLEFLIYFQGNSAPDKSGLPSDRFSAERTGGSVSTLTIQRTQQEDSAVYLCASSLQGTTNEKLFFGSGTQLSVL.

The V and J genes are TRBV2 and TRBJ1-4; 9 bases are a match to TRBD1. The CDR3 extends over 14 amino acids. Losses at the gene ends were 7 bases for V and 8 bases for J; bases not matched to a gene: 8. Germline V gene lookup returns CDR1 SNHLY and CDR2 FYNNEI. DNA for the CDR3: TGTGCCAGCAATAGGGACAGGGTGGGGGAAAAACTGTTTTTT. Translated: CASNRDRVGEKLFF.

The chain carries TRBV14 and TRBJ2-3; D is possibly TRBD1 or TRBD2 (6 bases each). The CDR3 is 12 residues long. V lost 4 bases and J 11 bases, leaving 13 bases between the germline ends. CDR1 and CDR2 (germline): SGHDN, FVKESK. The CDR3 is CASSPSGGMQYF. CDR3 bases: TGTGCCAGCAGCCCGTCCGGGGGCATGCAGTATTTT.

The CDR3 is CSVVTVSYEQYF. The CDR3 DNA reads TGCAGCGTGGTGACAGTGAGCTACGAGCAGTACTTC. The J gene is TRBJ2-7, the V gene TRBV29-1; D possibly corresponds to TRBD1 (5 bases). Germline CDR1 is SQVTM and CDR2 is ANQGSEA. The CDR3 extends over 12 amino acids. The germline V and J ends were trimmed by 6 bases and 3 bases, with 12 bases remaining between them.

The J gene is TRBJ1-2, the V gene TRBV29-1; 8 bases align to TRBD1. Looked up from germline, CDR1 is SQVTM and CDR2 is ANQGSEA. V was clipped by 6 bases and J by 7 bases; unmatched bases: 4. The CDR3 is 11 amino acids. CDR3 sequence (DNA): TGCAGCGTGGGTACAGGGGGTGGCTACACCTTC. Translation: CSVGTGGGYTF.

The chain links TRBV6-5 to TRBJ1-1; D call uncertain. This CDR3 has 14 amino acids. Germline CDR1 MNHEY, CDR2 SVGAGI. V dropped 3 bases and J dropped 1 base, with 9 bases sitting between them. The CDR3 DNA reads TGTGCCAGCAGTTATTCAGGAGCGAACACTGAAGCTTTCTTT. Its protein product is CASSYSGANTEAFF.

The rearrangement uses TRBV7-9 and TRBJ2-1; a possible D gene is TRBD1 (6 bases). Per the germline V gene, CDR1 is SEHNR and CDR2 is FQNEAQ (reference sequence). Trimming removed 5 bases from V and 10 bases from J, with 15 bases in between. The CDR3 totals 13 residues. In DNA form, the CDR3 reads TGTGCCAGCAGCCCCCTCCAGACAGGAGAGCAGTTCTTC. Translation: CASSPLQTGEQFF.

V is TRBV5-8 and J is TRBJ1-5; 7 nucleotides align to TRBD1. The germline V gene has CDR1 SGHTS and CDR2 YDEGEE. The V segment lost 2 bases and the J segment 10 bases; nucleotides outside the gene matches: 6. The CDR3 contains 13 residues. CDR3 DNA sequence: TGTGCCAGCAGCTTCGACAGGGAGTCCCCCCAGCATTTT. Amino acid sequence: CASSFDRESPQHF.

The chain joins TRBV6-4 to TRBJ1-2; 9 bases match TRBD1. CDR1 and CDR2 from the germline V gene are MRHNA and SNTAGT. The CDR3 sequence is 12 residues long. Losses at the gene ends were 8 bases for V and 8 bases for J; bases not matched to a gene: 6. In DNA form, the CDR3 reads TGTGCCAGCCCCGGGACAGGGCAAGGCTACACCTTC. Residues: CASPGTGQGYTF.

This chain joins TRBV7-2 and TRBJ2-5, with 9 bases aligning to TRBD2. Germline values: CDR1 SGHTA, CDR2 FQGNSA. Germline trimming cut 1 base from V and 0 bases from J; bases unmatched to any gene: 9. This CDR3 is 18 amino acids long. CDR3 loop: CASSLVRSAGGYQETQYF. For the CDR3, the DNA is TGTGCCAGCAGCTTAGTCAGGTCGGCGGGAGGGTACCAAGAGACCCAGTACTTC. Looking up the rest from reference TRBV7-2 and TRBJ2-5 gives the full variable domain: GAGVSQSPSNKVTEKGKDVELRCDPISGHTALYWYRQSLGQGLEFLIYFQGNSAPDKSGLPSDRFSAERTGGSVSTLTIQRTQQEDSAVYLCASSLVRSAGGYQETQYFGPGTRLLVL.

The rearrangement uses TRBV7-2 and TRBJ2-7, with TRBD2 as a possible D gene (6 bases). CDR3 length: 14 residues. The germline gives CDR1 SGHTA, CDR2 FQGNSA. The V gene lost 3 bases and the J gene lost 7 bases, with 16 bases spanning the gap. The CDR3: CASSLGGAPGEQYF. The CDR3 nucleotides are TGTGCCAGCAGCTTGGGGGGAGCACCGGGGGAGCAGTACTTC.

The chain is built from TRBV29-1 and TRBJ1-5, with D perhaps matching TRBD1 (5 bases). Deletions cut 4 bases from V and 3 bases from J, with 10 bases between. The CDR3 has 13 residues. Germline V CDR1 and CDR2: SQVTM, ANQGSEA. CDR3 in DNA: TGCAGCGTTGGGGGGACTTACAATCAGCCCCAGCATTTT. Translated: CSVGGTYNQPQHF.

The chain employs TRBV3-1 (or the pseudogene TRBV3-2) and TRBJ2-7; 7 positions agree with TRBD1. This CDR3 contains 14 residues. V lost 6 bases, J lost 2 bases, and 7 bases stayed unmatched. The germline gives CDR1 LGHDT, CDR2 YNNKEL (reference sequence). The CDR3 spells CASREDRDTYEQYF. CDR3 in DNA: TGTGCCAGCAGGGAAGACAGGGATACCTACGAGCAGTACTTC.

This clone showed up just a few times. J is TRBJ1-1 and V is TRBV5-1; 7 bases are a match to TRBD1. V was clipped by 0 bases and J by 4 bases; unmatched bases: 9. The CDR3 spans 16 residues. The germline CDR1 and CDR2 sequences are SGHRS and YFSETQ. This CDR3 reads CASSLATGQIGTEAFF. The CDR3 DNA follows: TGCGCCAGCAGCTTGGCGACAGGGCAGATCGGCACTGAAGCTTTCTTT.

The chain is built from TRBV5-1 and TRBJ2-7, with D perhaps matching TRBD1 (7 bases). The CDR3 is 19 residues long. Trimming removed 3 bases at V and 0 bases at J, with 25 bases between. Germline V gene data show CDR1 as SGHRS and CDR2 as YFSETQ. The CDR3: CASSSRGIGGARSSYEQYF. The CDR3, as DNA: TGCGCCAGCAGCTCCAGGGGGATCGGGGGAGCACGCAGCTCCTACGAGCAGTACTTC. Filled out from reference TRBV5-1 and TRBJ2-7, the complete variable domain reads KAGVTQTPRYLIKTRGQQVTLSCSPISGHRSVSWYQQTPGQGLQFLFEYFSETQRNKGNFPGRFSGRQFSNSRSEMNVSTLELGDSALYLCASSSRGIGGARSSYEQYFGPGTRLTVT.

The chain is built from TRBV11-2 and TRBJ1-5; D remains ambiguous. This CDR3 is built from 13 residues. Looked up from germline, CDR1 is SGHAT and CDR2 is FQNNGV. Trimming removed 6 bases at V and 0 bases at J, with 6 bases between. Here the CDR3 DNA reads TGTGCCAGCAGTCCCGATAGCAATCAGCCCCAGCATTTT. Its translation is CASSPDSNQPQHF.

The V call is TRBV30, the J call TRBJ1-1, with a possible D match to TRBD1 (6 bases). In germline, CDR1 is GTSNPN, CDR2 SVGIG (reference sequence). CDR3 size: 12 residues. The germline V and J ends were trimmed by 2 bases and 4 bases, with 8 bases remaining between them. The CDR3 sequence: CAWSRGLTEAFF. The CDR3 DNA reads as TGTGCCTGGAGTCGGGGGCTCACTGAAGCTTTCTTT. The full variable domain, rest sourced from reference TRBV30 and TRBJ1-1, is SQTIHQWPATLVQPVGSPLSLECTVEGTSNPNLYWYRQAAGRGLQLLFYSVGIGQISSEVPQNLSASRPQDRQFILSSKKLLLSDSGFYLCAWSRGLTEAFFGQGTRLTVV.

CDR3 nucleotide sequence: TGCGCCAGCAGCCTCTCCTCCCCAGGGGATGGCTACACCTTC. It encodes CASSLSSPGDGYTF. The rearrangement uses TRBV23-1 and TRBJ1-2; weak D call: TRBD1 (6 bases). TRBV23-1 is classed as an ORF, of uncertain function. The CDR3 is made up of 14 amino acids. Trimming stripped 6 bases from V and 6 bases from J, with 17 bases between.

The genes are TRBV30 and TRBJ2-3, with D possibly matching TRBD2 (6 bases). Germline V lookup: CDR1 GTSNPN, CDR2 SVGIG (reference sequence). The length of the CDR3 is 15 residues. Trimming shortened V by 4 bases and J by 5 bases, and 19 bases separated the two germline ends. CDR3 coding DNA: TGTGCCTGGACGCTTCTGGGCGGGACGAGAGATACGCAGTATTTT. Encoded protein: CAWTLLGGTRDTQYF.

This clone was seen just once. The chain carries TRBV18 and TRBJ2-1; 11 bases match TRBD2. V shed 8 bases and J 5 bases; nucleotides not matched to a gene: 5. Germline assignment: CDR1 KGHSH and CDR2 LQKENI. The CDR3 contains 14 residues. The CDR3 protein is CASAGLAVNNEQFF. The CDR3, as DNA: TGTGCCAGCGCGGGACTAGCGGTAAACAATGAGCAGTTCTTC.

The CDR3 bases are TGTGCCAGCAGTTTATCGGGGGGCAAAGAGACCCAGTACTTC. Translation gives CASSLSGGKETQYF. V usage is TRBV28 and J usage is TRBJ2-5, with TRBD2 as a possible D gene (7 bases). The V gene's germline CDR1 is MDHEN and CDR2 SYDVKM. V lost 1 base, J lost 3 bases, and 9 bases lay in between. The CDR3 covers 14 residues.

The chain joins TRBV4-1 to TRBJ2-7; 15 nucleotides line up with TRBD2. Trimming cost V 1 base and J 2 bases; bases outside gene matches: 3. The CDR3 sequence is 17 residues long. Germline V gives CDR1 MGHRA, CDR2 YSYEKL. DNA of the CDR3: TGCGCCAGCAGCCAAGTGCGGACTAGCGGGAGGGCCTACGAGCAGTACTTC. Its translation is CASSQVRTSGRAYEQYF.

The chain recombines TRBV10-3 with TRBJ1-2; TRBD1 agrees at 7 bases. V gave up 3 bases and J gave up 5 bases; unmatched junction bases: 12. The CDR3 totals 16 residues. Per the germline V gene, CDR1 is ENHRY and CDR2 is SYGVKD. The CDR3 DNA sequence: TGTGCCATCAGTGACACCGGGACAGCGAAGACTTATGGCTACACCTTC. Translation: CAISDTGTAKTYGYTF.